This T cell receptor (beta chain) stems from a study of blood T cells in healthy people across ages. Points from the study as a whole: Aged donors had fewer naive CD4+ cells and lower diversity than long-lived donors.

The use of a sample-barcoded 5' primer and a J-beta primer mix characterized a second PCR of 7 to 11 cycles. Each CDR3 protein gets one entry after TCRdb re-called the 5' RACE reads with MiXCR. The table includes about 700,000 distinct CDR3 sequences, approximately 31% detected once. Trimming pared 5 bases from V and 5 bases from J, leaving 12 bases between. Germline V gene sequence: CDR1 SGHAT, CDR2 FQNNGV. The CDR3 covers 14 residues. This clonotype was counted only a few times. Its matching antigen is unknown. The sequence was collected from a woman older than 75 in good health. This chain connects TRBV11-2 to TRBJ2-2; no definite D call. The specimen was blood. The CDR3 sequence: CASSLLEDTGELFF. The CDR3 bases are TGTGCCAGCAGCCTTCTCGAGGATACCGGGGAGCTGTTTTTT.